What follows is one T cell receptor (beta chain) and its context. Its antigen is unidentified. This sample also contains other DNA sequences that code for the same CDR3. The data are from a study of shared clonotypes between healthy human individuals. Study at large: Contributing individuals were a couple of females and three males aged 18 to 49.

There were only Caucasian adults among the donors, and all lived in Nashville, Tennessee. Germline V CDR1 and CDR2: MNHNY, SVGAGI (reference sequence). This CDR3 spans 14 amino acids. Trimming removed 2 bases from V and 0 bases from J, with 7 bases in between. Sequenced by immunoSEQ multiplex PCR; TCRdb stores in-frame clones only, minus some. Seen here are just over 2,000,000 clones, 90% to 95% observed once, and the top ten hold more than 0.1%. Regarding the study as a whole: Compared with clonotypes that all four donors shared, non-shared clonotypes had lower generation probabilities. Rarefaction revealed incomplete sorted-subset sequencing despite large depth.

This sequence originates from a young man in good health. What was sequenced was naive CD4+ T cells sorted from blood. As for subset: CD45RA+ positively selected. The V call is TRBV6-6, the J call TRBJ1-1, with unresolved D. The CDR3 reads CASSYSGVNTEAFF. As DNA, the CDR3 is TGTGCCAGCAGTTACAGCGGGGTGAACACTGAAGCTTTCTTT.